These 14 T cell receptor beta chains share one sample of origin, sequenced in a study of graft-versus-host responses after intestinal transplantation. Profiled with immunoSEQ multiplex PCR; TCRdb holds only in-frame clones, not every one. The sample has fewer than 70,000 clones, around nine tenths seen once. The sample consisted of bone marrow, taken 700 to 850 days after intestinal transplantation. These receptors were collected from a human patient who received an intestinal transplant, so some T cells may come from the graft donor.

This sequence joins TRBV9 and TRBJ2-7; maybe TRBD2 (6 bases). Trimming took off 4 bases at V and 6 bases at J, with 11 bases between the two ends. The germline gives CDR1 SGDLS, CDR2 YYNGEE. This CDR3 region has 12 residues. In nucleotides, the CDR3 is TGTGCCAGCAGCTTAACCGGGGGCGAGCAGTACTTC. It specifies CASSLTGGEQYF. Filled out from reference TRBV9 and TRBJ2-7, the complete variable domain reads DSGVTQTPKHLITATGQRVTLRCSPRSGDLSVYWYQQSLDQGLQFLIQYYNGEERAKGNILERFSAQQFPDLHSELNLSSLELGDSALYFCASSLTGGEQYFGPGTRLTVT.

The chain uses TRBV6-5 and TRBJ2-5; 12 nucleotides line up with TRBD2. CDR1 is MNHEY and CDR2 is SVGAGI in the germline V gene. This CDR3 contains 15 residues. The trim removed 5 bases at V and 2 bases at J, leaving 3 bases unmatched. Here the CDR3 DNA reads TGTGCCAGCAGTAGACTAGCGGGAGATCAAGAGACCCAGTACTTC. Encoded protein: CASSRLAGDQETQYF.

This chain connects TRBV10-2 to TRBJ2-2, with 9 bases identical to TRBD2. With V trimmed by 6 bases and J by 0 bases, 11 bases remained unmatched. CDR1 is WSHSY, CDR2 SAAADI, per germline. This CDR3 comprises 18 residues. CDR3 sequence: CASSDPRRGGANTGELFF. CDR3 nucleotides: TGCGCCAGCAGCGACCCCCGGCGGGGGGGCGCGAACACCGGGGAGCTGTTTTTT.

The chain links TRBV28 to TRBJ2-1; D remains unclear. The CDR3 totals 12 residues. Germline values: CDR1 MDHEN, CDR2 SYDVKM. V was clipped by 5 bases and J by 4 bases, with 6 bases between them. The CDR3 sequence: CASSPNYNEQFF. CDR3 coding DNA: TGTGCCAGCAGTCCAAATTACAATGAGCAGTTCTTC.

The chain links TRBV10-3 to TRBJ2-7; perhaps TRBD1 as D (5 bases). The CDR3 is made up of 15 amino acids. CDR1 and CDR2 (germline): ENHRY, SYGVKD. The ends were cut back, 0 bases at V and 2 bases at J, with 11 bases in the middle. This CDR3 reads CAISESAGIPYEQYF. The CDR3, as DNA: TGTGCCATCAGTGAGTCGGCAGGGATTCCCTACGAGCAGTACTTC.

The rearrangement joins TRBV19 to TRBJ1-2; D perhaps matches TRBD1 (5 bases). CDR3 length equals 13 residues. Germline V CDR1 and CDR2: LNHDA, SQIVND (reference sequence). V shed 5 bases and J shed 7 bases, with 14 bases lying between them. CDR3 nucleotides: TGTGCCAGTAGTCGAACTACGGACACTGGCTACACCTTC. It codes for CASSRTTDTGYTF.

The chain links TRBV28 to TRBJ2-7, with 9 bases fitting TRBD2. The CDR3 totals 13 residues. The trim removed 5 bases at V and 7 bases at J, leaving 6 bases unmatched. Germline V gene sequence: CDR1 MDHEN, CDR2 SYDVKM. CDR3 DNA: TGTGCCAGCAGTCTTGGGACTAGCCGGGAGCAGTACTTC. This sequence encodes CASSLGTSREQYF. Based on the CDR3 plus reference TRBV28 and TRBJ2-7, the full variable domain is DVKVTQSSRYLVKRTGEKVFLECVQDMDHENMFWYRQDPGLGLRLIYFSYDVKMKEKGDIPEGYSVSREKKERFSLILESASTNQTSMYLCASSLGTSREQYFGPGTRLTVT.

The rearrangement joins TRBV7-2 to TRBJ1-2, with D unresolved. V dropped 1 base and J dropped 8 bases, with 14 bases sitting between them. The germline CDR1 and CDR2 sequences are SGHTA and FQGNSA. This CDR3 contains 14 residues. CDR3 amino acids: CASSLVDLLRGYTF. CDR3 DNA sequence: TGTGCCAGCAGCTTAGTCGACCTCCTAAGGGGCTACACCTTC.

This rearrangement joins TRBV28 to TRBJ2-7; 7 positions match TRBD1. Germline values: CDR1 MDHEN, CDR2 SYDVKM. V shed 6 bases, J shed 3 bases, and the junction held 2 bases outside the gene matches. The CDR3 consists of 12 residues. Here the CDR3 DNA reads TGTGCCAGCAGAAGACAGGGCTACGAGCAGTACTTC. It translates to CASRRQGYEQYF.

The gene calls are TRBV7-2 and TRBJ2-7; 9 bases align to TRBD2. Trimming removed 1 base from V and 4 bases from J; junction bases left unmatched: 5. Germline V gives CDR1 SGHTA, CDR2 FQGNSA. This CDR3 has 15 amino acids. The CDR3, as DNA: TGTGCCAGCAGCTTAGGGGTAGCGGGGGATTACGAGCAGTACTTC. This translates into CASSLGVAGDYEQYF.

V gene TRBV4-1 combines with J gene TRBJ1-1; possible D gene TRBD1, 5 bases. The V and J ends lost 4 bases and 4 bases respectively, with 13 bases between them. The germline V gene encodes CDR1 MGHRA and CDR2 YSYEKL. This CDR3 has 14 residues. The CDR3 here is CASSPWTPSTEAFF. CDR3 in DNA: TGCGCCAGCAGCCCCTGGACACCTAGCACTGAAGCTTTCTTT.

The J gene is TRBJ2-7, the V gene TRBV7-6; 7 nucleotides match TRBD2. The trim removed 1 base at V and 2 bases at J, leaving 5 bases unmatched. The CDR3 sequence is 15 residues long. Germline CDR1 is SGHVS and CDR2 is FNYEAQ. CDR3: CASSLGREGPYEQYF. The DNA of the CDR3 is TGTGCCAGCAGCTTAGGCAGGGAGGGACCCTACGAGCAGTACTTC. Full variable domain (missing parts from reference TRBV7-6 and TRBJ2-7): GAGVSQSPRYKVTKRGQDVALRCDPISGHVSLYWYRQALGQGPEFLTYFNYEAQQDKSGLPNDRFSAERPEGSISTLTIQRTEQRDSAMYRCASSLGREGPYEQYFGPGTRLTVT.

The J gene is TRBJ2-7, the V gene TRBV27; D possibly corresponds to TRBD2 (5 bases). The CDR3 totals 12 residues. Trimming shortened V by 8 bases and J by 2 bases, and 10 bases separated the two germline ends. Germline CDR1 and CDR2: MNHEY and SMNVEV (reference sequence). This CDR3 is CASGGSPYEQYF. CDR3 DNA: TGTGCCAGCGGAGGCAGTCCCTACGAGCAGTACTTC.

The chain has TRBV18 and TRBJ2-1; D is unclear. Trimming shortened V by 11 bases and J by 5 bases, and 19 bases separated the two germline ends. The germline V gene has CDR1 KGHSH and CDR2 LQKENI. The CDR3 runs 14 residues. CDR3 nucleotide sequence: TGTGCCGGCGTAAACAGTATTGGGGACAATGAGCAGTTCTTC. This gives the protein CAGVNSIGDNEQFF.